This record looks at one T cell receptor beta chain sequence and its context. Its target is not known. Its ends do not fully match the called genes, so a read error is possible. This entry comes from a study of cytomegalovirus exposure and HLA in healthy donors. Overall study context: The early release's HLA-typed donors yielded 65 million to 85 million unique TCRs. Study findings and constraints: A later analysis found most CMV-associated TCR beta chains apparently HLA-restricted.

PCR amplification relied on 60 Vbeta primers (plus 13 Jbeta primers). The assay was immunoSEQ multiplex PCR, and TCRdb's table has in-frame clones only and misses some. The table shows under 200,000 clones, with around 84% occurring only once. CDR3 size: 12 residues. The V gene's germline CDR1 is MGHRA and CDR2 YSYEKL. Sequences were obtained from PBMCs. The receptor was isolated from a man aged 18 to 35 in good health and CMV-seronegative. This sequence joins TRBV4-1 and TRBJ2-7; possible D gene TRBD1, 6 bases. This CDR3 is CASSHPQGTVDF. The CDR3 bases are TGCGCCAGCAGCCACCCCCAGGGGACCGTCGACTTC.